This TCR beta chain came from a study of blood T cell repertoires in COVID-19. Overall study: There were acute and convalescent COVID-19 samples, and they came from the United States, Italy and Spain. T cells, B-cell-depleted T cells, or PBMCs provided the cDNA or gDNA that served as material.

In the study's own analysis: For nucleated cells, counts were estimated from reference gene primer amplification. Method: immunoSEQ multiplex PCR; TCRdb's copy keeps in-frame clones and lacks some. The V and J calls and clone size are taken from that table; D and trimming were inferred from the DNA. The sample lists around 81,000 clones; around 82% were seen once. Trimming shortened V by 5 bases and J by 3 bases, and 14 bases separated the two germline ends. The CDR3 spans 15 residues. Looked up from germline, CDR1 is SGHTA and CDR2 is FQGTGA. The V call is TRBV7-3, the J call TRBJ2-1; D may be TRBD2 (6 bases). The receptor comes from a human donor in a cohort sampled during active COVID-19. Specimen: peripheral blood. The CDR3 nucleotides read TGTGCCAGCAGCCCCTCCCAAGCGGGCTACAATGAGCAGTTCTTC. Protein product: CASSPSQAGYNEQFF. Looking up the rest from reference TRBV7-3 and TRBJ2-1 gives the full variable domain: GAGVSQTPSNKVTEKGKYVELRCDPISGHTALYWYRQSLGQGPEFLIYFQGTGAADDSGLPNDRFFAVRPEGSVSTLKIQRTERGDSAVYLCASSPSQAGYNEQFFGPGTRLTVL.